The T cell receptor beta chain described here comes from a study of blood T cells in healthy people across ages. Study-level information: About one barcoded beta molecule per two T cells was captured by template switching.

Germline V gene lookup returns CDR1 SGHAT and CDR2 FQNNGV. The CDR3 is 15 residues long. It was with a sample-barcoded 5' primer and a J-beta primer mix that a second PCR of about 6 to 11 cycles was run. Each cDNA molecule, via a template-switch adaptor with 12 random nucleotides, was tagged. One entry per CDR3 protein, called by TCRdb with MiXCR from the 5' RACE reads. The data contain around 780,000 distinct CDR3 sequences, 20% to 30% of them singletons. As concerns this clonotype: Sequence at one end of the junction differs from germline and may be a read error.

These same data were also listed under a study on T cells of mothers and their children. That publication notes: For related and unrelated pairs alike, thymic selection shapes TCR recombination output similarly.

What was sequenced was blood. The sequence came from a boy younger than 18 in good health. The chain carries TRBV11-2 and TRBJ2-7; D perhaps matches TRBD1 (5 bases). The CDR3 reads CASSFGAASSHEQYF. The CDR3 DNA is TGTGCCAGCAGCTTTGGGGCAGCGAGCTCCCACGAGCAGTACTTC.